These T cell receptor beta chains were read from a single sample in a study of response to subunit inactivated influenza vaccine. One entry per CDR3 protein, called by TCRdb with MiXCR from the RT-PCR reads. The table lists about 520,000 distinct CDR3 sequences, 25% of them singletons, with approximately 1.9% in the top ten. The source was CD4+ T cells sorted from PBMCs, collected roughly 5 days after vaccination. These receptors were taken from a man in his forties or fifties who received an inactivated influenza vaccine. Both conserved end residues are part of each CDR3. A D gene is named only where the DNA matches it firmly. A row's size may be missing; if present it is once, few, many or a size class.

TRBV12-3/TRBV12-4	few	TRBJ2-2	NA	CASSLVAGARITGELFF	TGTGCCAGCAGTTTAGTCGCCGGGGCGCGTATCACCGGGGAGCTGTTTTTT
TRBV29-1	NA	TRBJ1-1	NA	CSVEFGVGQMNTEAFF	TGCAGCGTTGAATTCGGGGTCGGGCAGATGAACACTGAAGCTTTCTTT
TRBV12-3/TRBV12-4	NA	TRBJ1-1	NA	CASSIRVRNAEAFF	TGTGCCAGCAGTATCAGGGTCCGTAACGCTGAAGCTTTCTTT
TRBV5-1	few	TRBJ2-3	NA	CASSLNGNPFSADTQYF	TGCGCCAGCAGCTTGAACGGGAACCCCTTCAGCGCAGATACGCAGTATTTT
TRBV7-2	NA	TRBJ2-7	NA	CASSAQYEQYF	TGTGCCAGCAGCGCCCAATACGAGCAGTACTTC
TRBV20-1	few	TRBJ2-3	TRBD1	CSARQLPGQKNTDTQYF	TGCAGTGCTAGACAACTCCCGGGACAGAAAAACACAGATACGCAGTATTTT
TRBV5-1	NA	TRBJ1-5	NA	CASSLGMSNQPQHF	TGCGCCAGCAGCTTGGGGATGAGCAATCAGCCCCAGCATTTT
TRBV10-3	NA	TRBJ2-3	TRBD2	CAISAQRGVPTDTQYF	TGTGCCATCAGCGCCCAGCGGGGGGTCCCCACAGATACGCAGTATTTT
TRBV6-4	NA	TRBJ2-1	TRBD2	CASSALGLAGGPSSYNEQFF	TGTGCCAGCAGTGCCTTAGGACTAGCGGGAGGTCCGAGCTCCTACAATGAGCAGTTCTTC
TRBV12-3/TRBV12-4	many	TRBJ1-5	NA	CASSLSGGNQPQHF	TGTGCCAGCAGTTTATCAGGGGGCAATCAGCCCCAGCATTTT
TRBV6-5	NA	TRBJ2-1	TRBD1	CASSYQGQGINEQFF	TGTGCCAGCAGTTACCAGGGACAGGGAATCAACGAGCAGTTCTTC
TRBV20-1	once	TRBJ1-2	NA	CSATPGLVF	TGCAGTGCAACACCGGGACTCGTTTTC
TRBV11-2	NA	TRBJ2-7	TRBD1	CASSLGRGPVYEQYF	TGTGCCAGCAGCTTAGGAAGGGGGCCTGTCTACGAGCAGTACTTC
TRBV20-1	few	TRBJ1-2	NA	CSARVGDGYTF	TGCAGTGCTAGAGTGGGGGATGGCTACACCTTC
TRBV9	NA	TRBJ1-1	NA	CASSVDPMNTEAFF	TGTGCCAGCAGCGTAGATCCGATGAACACTGAAGCTTTCTTT
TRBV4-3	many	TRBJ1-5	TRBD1	CASSRNRGSGQPQHF	TGCGCCAGCAGCCGGAACAGGGGAAGCGGACAGCCCCAGCATTTT
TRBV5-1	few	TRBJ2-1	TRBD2	CASSLEASGRNEQFF	TGCGCCAGCAGCTTGGAGGCTAGCGGGAGGAATGAGCAGTTCTTC
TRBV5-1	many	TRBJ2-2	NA	CASSLNARTNTGELFF	TGCGCCAGCAGCTTGAACGCCAGAACGAACACCGGGGAGCTGTTTTTT
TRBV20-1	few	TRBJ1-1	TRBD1	CSAGDRAREAFF	TGCAGTGCTGGAGACAGGGCCCGCGAAGCTTTCTTT
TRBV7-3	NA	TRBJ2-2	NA	CASSLSLGTTGELFF	TGTGCCAGCAGCTTAAGTCTCGGGACCACCGGGGAGCTGTTTTTT